This passage covers 8 T cell receptor beta chains from one sample sequenced in a study of blood T cell repertoires in COVID-19. The table came from immunoSEQ multiplex PCR; TCRdb's copy has only in-frame clones and leaves some out. The sample shows more than 95,000 clones, roughly 88% of them seen only once. Sequencing input: peripheral blood. Source of these receptors: a man in his forties or fifties with acute or convalescent COVID-19.

The chain recombines TRBV5-6 with TRBJ2-7; 7 nucleotides align to TRBD2. V was pared by 4 bases and J by 6 bases, with 7 bases of the junction left unmatched. The CDR3 length is 13 residues. Germline values: CDR1 SGHDT, CDR2 YYEEEE. The CDR3 region has the DNA TGTGCCAGCAGCCCGGGGGGATTGGGCGAGCAGTACTTC. Encoded protein: CASSPGGLGEQYF.

This clone was observed once. The chain recombines TRBV24-1 with TRBJ2-1; D perhaps matches TRBD2 (6 bases). Trimming removed 2 bases from V and 5 bases from J, with 12 bases in between. CDR3 length equals 15 residues. The germline V gene has CDR1 KGHDR and CDR2 SFDVKD. The CDR3 loop is CATSDWASAHNEQFF. The DNA for the CDR3 is TGTGCCACCAGTGATTGGGCTAGCGCCCACAATGAGCAGTTCTTC.

V usage is TRBV11-3 and J usage is TRBJ2-3; TRBD2 aligns across 10 bases. The ends lost 5 bases at V and 1 base at J; junction bases unmatched: 9. The CDR3 length is 17 residues. CDR1 is SGHNT and CDR2 is YENEEA in the germline V gene. The chain's CDR3 is CASSRGVAGGGTDTQYF. The CDR3 DNA reads as TGTGCCAGCAGCCGCGGGGTAGCGGGAGGAGGCACAGATACGCAGTATTTT. The variable domain in full, completed from reference TRBV11-3 and TRBJ2-3, reads EAGVVQSPRYKIIEKKQPVAFWCNPISGHNTLYWYLQNLGQGPELLIRYENEEAVDDSQLPKDRFSAERLKGVDSTLKIQPAELGDSAVYLCASSRGVAGGGTDTQYFGPGTRLTVL.

V is TRBV7-9 and J is TRBJ2-2, with 9 nucleotides matching TRBD1. The CDR3 contains 12 residues. J lost 5 bases, V lost 9 bases, and 1 base had no gene match. Germline V gene sequence: CDR1 SEHNR, CDR2 FQNEAQ (reference sequence). The CDR3 protein is CARTGGTGELFF. CDR3 coding DNA: TGTGCCAGGACAGGGGGGACCGGGGAGCTGTTTTTT.

The genes are TRBV9 and TRBJ2-5; possible D gene TRBD1, 5 bases. This CDR3 has 12 amino acids. Trimming stripped 3 bases from V and 4 bases from J, with 7 bases between. CDR1 is SGDLS and CDR2 is YYNGEE in the germline V gene. The CDR3 nucleotides read TGTGCCAGCAGCGGTACAGGAGAGACCCAGTACTTC. This sequence encodes CASSGTGETQYF.

The CDR3 DNA reads as TGTGCCACCACTCAGGGTACAACTAATGAAAAACTGTTTTTT. This codes for CATTQGTTNEKLFF. This chain uses TRBV24-1 with TRBJ1-4; the D gene is possibly TRBD1 (5 bases). Germline assignment: CDR1 KGHDR and CDR2 SFDVKD. With 8 bases removed from V and 0 bases from J, the gap between germline ends came to 9 bases. This CDR3 has 14 residues.

The rearrangement joins TRBV12-5 to TRBJ2-1, with 12 bases matching TRBD2. Germline assignment: CDR1 LGHNT and CDR2 FRNRAP. The CDR3 length is 14 residues. With V trimmed by 6 bases and J by 5 bases, 2 bases remained unmatched. CDR3 bases: TGTGCTAGTGGGACTAGCGGGAGACACAATGAGCAGTTCTTC. It is translated as CASGTSGRHNEQFF.

This clone is a singleton in its sample. The V gene is TRBV29-1, the J gene TRBJ1-3; D perhaps matches TRBD1 (6 bases). V lost 2 bases, J lost 3 bases, and 8 bases lay in between. This CDR3 spans 13 amino acids. CDR1 SQVTM and CDR2 ANQGSEA come from the germline V gene. CDR3 coding DNA: TGCAGCGTTGAACGGGACATTGGAAACACCATATATTTT. It translates to CSVERDIGNTIYF.